The 8 T cell receptor beta chains below were found in one sample sequenced in a study of shared clonotypes between healthy human individuals. Libraries were prepared by immunoSEQ multiplex PCR; TCRdb keeps only in-frame clonotypes and omits some of them. The table records 550,000 to 600,000 clones, about 98% of them present only once. Naive CD8 cells, CD45RO-negative and positively selected for CCR7, excluded terminally differentiated effector memory CD45RA+ cells. The sequenced sample consisted of naive CD8+ T cells sorted from blood. The receptor set was obtained from a man aged 25 to 40 in good health.

The J gene is TRBJ2-7, the V gene TRBV28; possibly TRBD2 for D (5 bases). CDR3 length: 14 amino acids. The V gene's germline CDR1 is MDHEN and CDR2 SYDVKM. V was pared by 2 bases and J by 5 bases, with 13 bases between. The CDR3 loop is CASSLLALGDEQYF. For the CDR3, the DNA is TGTGCCAGCAGTTTACTAGCTTTGGGTGACGAGCAGTACTTC.

The genes are TRBV11-2 and TRBJ2-7; D possibly corresponds to TRBD1 (6 bases). From germline, CDR1 is SGHAT and CDR2 FQNNGV. The CDR3 length is 14 residues. Trimming stripped 5 bases from V and 2 bases from J, with 13 bases between. CDR3 amino acids: CASSQGTSAYEQYF. CDR3 DNA: TGTGCCAGCAGCCAAGGGACATCGGCCTACGAGCAGTACTTC.

The CDR3 DNA is TGTGCCAGCAGCCCATGGGACAGTGACACAGATACGCAGTATTTT. Residues: CASSPWDSDTDTQYF. The chain employs TRBV5-5 and TRBJ2-3; the match to TRBD1 covers 7 bases. Trimming cost V 4 bases and J 2 bases; bases outside gene matches: 7. Germline CDR1 and CDR2: SGHKS and YYEKEE (reference sequence). There are 15 residues in the CDR3.

J is TRBJ2-1 and V is TRBV19, with TRBD1 as a possible D gene (6 bases). Germline CDR1 LNHDA, CDR2 SQIVND (reference sequence). CDR3 size: 13 residues. The V and J ends lost 7 bases and 4 bases respectively, with 11 bases between them. In DNA, the CDR3 is TGTGCCAGTATGGACAGCTTTTACAATGAGCAGTTCTTC. Amino acids: CASMDSFYNEQFF.

The chain joins TRBV18 to TRBJ2-5, with D perhaps matching TRBD1 or TRBD2 (6 bases each). The CDR3 consists of 17 residues. CDR1 KGHSH and CDR2 LQKENI come from the germline V gene. The V gene lost 1 base and the J gene lost 2 bases, with 17 bases spanning the gap. The DNA for the CDR3 is TGTGCCAGCTCACCACTGGGGGTGAGAGGGGGGCAAGAGACCCAGTACTTC. This codes for CASSPLGVRGGQETQYF.

The chain uses TRBV28 and TRBJ2-7; D may be TRBD2 (5 bases). This CDR3 has 12 residues. Trimming left V 3 bases short and J 9 bases short, with 12 bases between. Germline V gene data show CDR1 as MDHEN and CDR2 as SYDVKM. DNA for the CDR3: TGTGCCAGCAGTTTTGGGAGAACGGGGCAGTACTTC. Translated: CASSFGRTGQYF.

This chain uses TRBV11-2 with TRBJ2-3; D gene uncertain. The V gene's germline CDR1 is SGHAT and CDR2 FQNNGV. Trimming pared 6 bases from V and 1 base from J, leaving 17 bases between. This CDR3 has 16 residues. The chain's CDR3 is CASSRFHRVRTDTQYF. CDR3 coding DNA: TGTGCCAGCAGTCGTTTCCACAGAGTCCGCACAGATACGCAGTATTTT.

Points on this clone: A much larger clone differs by one base, so this may be a read error. The chain carries TRBV11-2 and TRBJ2-1, with unresolved D. The length of the CDR3 is 15 residues. Trimming pared 0 bases from V and 0 bases from J, leaving 6 bases between. Germline V gene data show CDR1 as SGHAT and CDR2 as FQNNGV. This CDR3 is CASSLEPSSYNEQFF. DNA for the CDR3: TGTGCCAGCAGCTTAGAGCCGAGCTCCTACAATGAGCAGTTCTTC.